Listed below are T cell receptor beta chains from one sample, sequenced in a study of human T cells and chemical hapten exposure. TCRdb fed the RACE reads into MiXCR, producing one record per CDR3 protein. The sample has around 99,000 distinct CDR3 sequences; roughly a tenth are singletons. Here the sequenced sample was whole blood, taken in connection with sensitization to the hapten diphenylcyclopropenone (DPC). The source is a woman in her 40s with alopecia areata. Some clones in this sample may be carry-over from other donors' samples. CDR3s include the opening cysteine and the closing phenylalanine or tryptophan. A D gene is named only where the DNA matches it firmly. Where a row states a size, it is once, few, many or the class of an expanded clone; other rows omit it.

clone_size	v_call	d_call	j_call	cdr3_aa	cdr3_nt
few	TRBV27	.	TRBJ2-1	CASSFQGSYNEQFF	TGTGCCAGCAGTTTTCAAGGCTCCTACAATGAGCAGTTCTTC
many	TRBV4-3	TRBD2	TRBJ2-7	CASSRGLADEQYF	TGCGCCAGCAGCCGAGGACTAGCAGACGAGCAGTACTTC
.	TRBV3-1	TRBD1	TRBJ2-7	CASNPGTGEAEQYF	TGTGCCAGCAACCCCGGGACAGGGGAAGCCGAGCAGTACTTC
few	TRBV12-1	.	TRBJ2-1	CASSFERTSGVYNEQFF	TGTGCCAGCAGCTTTGAGAGGACTAGCGGGGTCTACAATGAGCAGTTCTTC
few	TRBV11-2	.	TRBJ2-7	CASRFAGGGTYEQYF	TGTGCCAGCAGATTCGCAGGGGGGGGAACCTACGAGCAGTACTTC
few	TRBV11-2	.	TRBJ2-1	CASSLAGNEQFF	TGTGCCAGCAGCTTAGCCGGGAATGAGCAGTTCTTC
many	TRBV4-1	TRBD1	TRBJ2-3	CASSERGRGTDTQYF	TGCGCCAGCAGCGAAAGGGGGCGAGGGACAGATACGCAGTATTTT
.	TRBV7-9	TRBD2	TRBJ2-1	CASGEGLGTNEQFF	TGTGCTAGCGGGGAGGGGCTAGGGACCAATGAGCAGTTCTTC
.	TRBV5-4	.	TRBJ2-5	CASSTQQGLEETQYF	TGTGCCAGCAGCACCCAACAGGGCTTGGAAGAGACCCAGTACTTC
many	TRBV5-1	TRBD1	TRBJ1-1	CASSSGQGLMNTEAFF	TGCGCCAGCAGCTCCGGACAGGGTCTCATGAACACTGAAGCTTTCTTT
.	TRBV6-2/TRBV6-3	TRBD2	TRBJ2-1	CASSLTLSGGVDEQFF	TGTGCCAGCAGTTTGACGCTTAGCGGGGGGGTGGATGAGCAGTTCTTC
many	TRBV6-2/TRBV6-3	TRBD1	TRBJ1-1	CASSPRLDRATEAFF	TGTGCCAGCAGCCCGCGACTGGACAGGGCCACTGAAGCTTTCTTT
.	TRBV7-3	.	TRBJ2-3	CASSERTDTQYF	TGTGCCAGCAGCGAACGCACAGATACGCAGTATTTT
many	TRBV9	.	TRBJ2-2	CASSVEKGTNTGELFF	TGTGCCAGCAGCGTAGAGAAGGGGACAAACACCGGGGAGCTGTTTTTT
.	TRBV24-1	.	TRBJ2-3	CATRDTTDTQYF	TGTGCCACCAGGGACACCACAGATACGCAGTATTTT
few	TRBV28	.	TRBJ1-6	CATETGRAGASPLHF	TGTGCCACCGAAACGGGACGGGCCGGCGCTTCACCCCTCCACTTT
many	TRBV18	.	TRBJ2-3	CASSIWTDSDTQYF	TGTGCCAGCTCAATTTGGACAGACTCAGATACGCAGTATTTT
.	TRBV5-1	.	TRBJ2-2	CASSMLQGRSTGELFF	TGCGCCAGCAGCATGCTGCAGGGGCGATCCACCGGGGAGCTGTTTTTT
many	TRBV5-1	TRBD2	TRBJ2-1	CASSRTSGSYNEQFF	TGCGCCAGCAGCCGGACTAGCGGCTCCTACAATGAGCAGTTCTTC
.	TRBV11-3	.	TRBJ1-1	CASSVWPGDEAFF	TGTGCCAGCAGCGTTTGGCCCGGGGACGAAGCTTTCTTT
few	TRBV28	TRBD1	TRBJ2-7	CASSETGPSSYEQYF	TGTGCCAGTAGTGAGACAGGGCCAAGCTCCTACGAGCAGTACTTC
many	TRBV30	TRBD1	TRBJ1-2	CAWATGRAYGYTF	TGTGCCTGGGCGACAGGGAGGGCCTATGGCTACACCTTC
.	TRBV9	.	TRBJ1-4	CASSAEGQEKLFF	TGTGCCAGCAGCGCCGAAGGACAGGAAAAACTGTTTTTT
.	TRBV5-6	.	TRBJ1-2	CASSSPRGAYGYTF	TGTGCCAGCAGCTCCCCCCGGGGGGCCTATGGCTACACCTTC
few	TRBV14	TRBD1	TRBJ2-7	CASSHLTGTYEQYF	TGTGCCAGCAGCCACCTGACAGGGACCTACGAGCAGTACTTC
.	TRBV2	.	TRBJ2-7	CASSTVVYYEQYF	TGTGCCAGCAGTACTGTTGTTTACTACGAGCAGTACTTC
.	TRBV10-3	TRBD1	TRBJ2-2	CAISGRQGSNTGKLFF	TGTGCCATCAGTGGGCGACAGGGGTCGAACACCGGGAAGCTGTTTTTT